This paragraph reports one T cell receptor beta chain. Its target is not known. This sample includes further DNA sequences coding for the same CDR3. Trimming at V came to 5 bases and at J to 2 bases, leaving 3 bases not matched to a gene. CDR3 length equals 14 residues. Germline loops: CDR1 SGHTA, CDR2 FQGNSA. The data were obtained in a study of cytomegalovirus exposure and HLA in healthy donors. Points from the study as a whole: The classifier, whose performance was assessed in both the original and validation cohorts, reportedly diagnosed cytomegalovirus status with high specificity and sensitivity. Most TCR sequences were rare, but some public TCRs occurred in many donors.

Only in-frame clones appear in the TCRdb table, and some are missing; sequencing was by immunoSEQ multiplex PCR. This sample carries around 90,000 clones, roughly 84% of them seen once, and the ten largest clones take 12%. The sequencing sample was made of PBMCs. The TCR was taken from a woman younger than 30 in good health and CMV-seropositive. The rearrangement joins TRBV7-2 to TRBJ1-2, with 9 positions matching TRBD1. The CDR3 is CASSPGQGNYGYTF. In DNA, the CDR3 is TGTGCCAGCAGCCCGGGACAGGGCAACTATGGCTACACCTTC.